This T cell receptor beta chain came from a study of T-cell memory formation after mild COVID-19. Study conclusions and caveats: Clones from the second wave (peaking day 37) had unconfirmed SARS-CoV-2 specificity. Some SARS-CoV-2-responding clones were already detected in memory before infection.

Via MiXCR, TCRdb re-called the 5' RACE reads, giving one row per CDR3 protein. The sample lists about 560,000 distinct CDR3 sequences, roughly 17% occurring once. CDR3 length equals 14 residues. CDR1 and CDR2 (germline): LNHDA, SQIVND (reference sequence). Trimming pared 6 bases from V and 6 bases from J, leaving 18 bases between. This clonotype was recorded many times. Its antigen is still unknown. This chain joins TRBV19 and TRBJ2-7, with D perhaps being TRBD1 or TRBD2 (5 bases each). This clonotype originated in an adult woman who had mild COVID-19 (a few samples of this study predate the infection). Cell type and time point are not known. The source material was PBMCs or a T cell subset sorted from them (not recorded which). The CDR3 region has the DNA TGTGCCAGTAGCCAGACCGGGACCCCGCGCGAGCAGTACTTC. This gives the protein CASSQTGTPREQYF. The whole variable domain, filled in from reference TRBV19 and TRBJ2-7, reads DGGITQSPKYLFRKEGQNVTLSCEQNLNHDAMYWYRQDPGQGLRLIYYSQIVNDFQKGDIAEGYSVSREKKESFPLTVTSAQKNPTAFYLCASSQTGTPREQYFGPGTRLTVT.